This TCR beta chain was documented in a study of long-term antiretroviral therapy in people with HIV. Study results and limitations: ART preceded a rise in diversity that nonetheless stayed lower than in transplant donor controls. Control repertoires displayed wider CDR3 length ranges than the HIV repertoires.

Sequencing used immunoSEQ v3.0 at survey level. The sequencing target was about 35,000-55,000 T-cell genomes per sample. Sequencing was performed with immunoSEQ multiplex PCR; in TCRdb, only in-frame clones are kept and a portion is missing. The sample lists fewer than 20,000 clones, 70% to 90% occurring once. Germline loops: CDR1 MNHEY, CDR2 SMNVEV (reference sequence). The CDR3 is 17 residues long. Trimming shortened V by 7 bases and J by 1 base, and 23 bases separated the two germline ends. With regard to this clone: Its antigen remains unidentified.

Sequenced material: unsorted PBMCs, taken 0.3 years before starting antiretroviral therapy. V is TRBV27 and J is TRBJ2-7; D tentatively fits TRBD1 or TRBD2 (6 bases each). The TCR sequence derives from a man aged 50-59 years with HIV. Written as DNA, the CDR3 is TGTGCCAGCACCCCATCCCCGTTGGGGGGCGAGTCCTACGAGCAGTACTTC. Translating it yields CASTPSPLGGESYEQYF.